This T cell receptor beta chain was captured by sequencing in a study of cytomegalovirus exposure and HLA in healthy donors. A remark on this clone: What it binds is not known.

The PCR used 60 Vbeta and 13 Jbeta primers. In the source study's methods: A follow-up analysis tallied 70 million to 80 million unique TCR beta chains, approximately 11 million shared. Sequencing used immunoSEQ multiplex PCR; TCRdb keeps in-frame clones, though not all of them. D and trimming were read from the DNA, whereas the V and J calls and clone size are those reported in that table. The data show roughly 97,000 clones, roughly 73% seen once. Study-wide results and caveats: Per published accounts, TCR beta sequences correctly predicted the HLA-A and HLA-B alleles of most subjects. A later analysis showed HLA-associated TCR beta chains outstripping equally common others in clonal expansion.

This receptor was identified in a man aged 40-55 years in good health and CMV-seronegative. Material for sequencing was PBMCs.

The CDR3 coding sequence is TGTGCCAGCAGCTTACTCGCGGGGGCGGGAAATACGCAGTATTTT. Its protein is CASSLLAGAGNTQYF. The chain couples TRBV7-3 to TRBJ2-3; possibly TRBD2 for D (7 bases). V was clipped by 2 bases and J by 7 bases, with 16 bases between them. This CDR3 has 15 amino acids. CDR1 SGHTA and CDR2 FQGTGA come from the germline V gene.